This T cell receptor beta chain was identified in a study of cytomegalovirus exposure and HLA in healthy donors. Study results and limitations: For most TCR beta V segments, an earlier analysis put the productive rate at about 87% or about 30% of the time. The authors later linked a missense DCLRE1C variant to TCR beta V- and J-gene trimming. A list of more than 150 TCR beta chains associated with cytomegalovirus was given.

Researchers ran the PCR with 60 Vbeta and 13 Jbeta primers. TCRdb's copy holds only in-frame clones and misses some; the assay was immunoSEQ multiplex PCR. The sample includes more than 40,000 clones. Germline V gives CDR1 SGHVS, CDR2 FQNEAQ. The V end lost 4 bases, the J end lost 7 bases, and 8 bases lay between the germline ends. The CDR3 is 12 residues long. Comments on this clone: The antigen is not known.

The V call is TRBV7-8, the J call TRBJ1-5; D is undetermined. The source of this sequence is a man aged 40-49 years in good health and CMV-seropositive. The sample comprised PBMCs. DNA for the CDR3: TGTGCCAGCAGCTCCTTGGCACAGCCCCAGCATTTT. Amino acid sequence: CASSSLAQPQHF.